The present T cell receptor beta chain was sequenced within a study of shared clonotypes between healthy human individuals. It was at deep level that the assay was run. TCRdb keeps only in-frame clones here, not all; method: immunoSEQ multiplex PCR. The table has 1,500,000 or so clones, approximately 98.5% seen once; the top ten hold roughly 0.36%. CDR1 and CDR2 from the germline V gene are SGHRS and YFSETQ. V lost 4 bases to trimming and J lost 3 bases, with 17 bases between them. CDR3 length equals 15 residues. This chain joins TRBV5-1 and TRBJ2-7; TRBD1 might be the D (8 bases). Sequenced material: naive CD4+ T cells sorted from blood. As for subset: CD45RA+ positively selected. The clonotype originates from a young man in good health. CDR3 coding DNA: TGCGCCAGCAGCCCGCAGACAGGGGACTACTACGAGCAGTACTTC. As protein: CASSPQTGDYYEQYF.